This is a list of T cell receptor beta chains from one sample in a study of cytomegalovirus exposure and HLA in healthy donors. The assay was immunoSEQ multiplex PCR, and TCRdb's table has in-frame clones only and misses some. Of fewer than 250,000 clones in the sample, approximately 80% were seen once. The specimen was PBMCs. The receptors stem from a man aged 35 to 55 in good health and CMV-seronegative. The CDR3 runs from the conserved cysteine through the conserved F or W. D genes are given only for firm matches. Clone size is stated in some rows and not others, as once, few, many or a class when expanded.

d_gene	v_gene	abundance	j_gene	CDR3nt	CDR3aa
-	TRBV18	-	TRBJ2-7	TGTGCCAGCTCAGGGCTAGCGAGCTCCTACGAGCAGTACTTC	CASSGLASSYEQYF
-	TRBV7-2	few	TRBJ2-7	TGTGCCAGCAGTCCGTCGGGTAGCGGCGGGTCGGAGTACTTC	CASSPSGSGGSEYF
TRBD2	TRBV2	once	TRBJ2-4	TGTGCCAGCAGTTTCCCCAGGACTAGCGGGGGGGTGGCCAAAAACATTCAGTACTTC	CASSFPRTSGGVAKNIQYF
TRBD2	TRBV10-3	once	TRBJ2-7	TGTGCCATCAGTGATTTCGGTAGCGGGAGGGTAGGGCTGTACTTC	CAISDFGSGRVGLYF
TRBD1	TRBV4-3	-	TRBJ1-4	TGCGCCAGCAGCCACGCAGGGGGTGAAAAACTGTTTTTT	CASSHAGGEKLFF
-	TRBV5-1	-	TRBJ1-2	TGCGCCAGCAGCCCCGACGGGCAGGGCAACTATGGCTACACCTTC	CASSPDGQGNYGYTF
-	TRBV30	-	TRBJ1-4	TGTGCCTGGAAACCCGCGGGGGGATGGAATGAAAAACTGTTTTTT	CAWKPAGGWNEKLFF
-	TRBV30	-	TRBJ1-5	TGTGCCTGGAGGTTTAGCGGGCAGCTCTATCAGCCCCAGCATTTT	CAWRFSGQLYQPQHF
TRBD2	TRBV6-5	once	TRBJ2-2	TGTGCCAGCAGTTACTCATCTAGCGGGAACACCGGGGAGCTGTTTTTT	CASSYSSSGNTGELFF
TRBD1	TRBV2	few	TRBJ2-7	TGTGCCAGCAGTGAATCCACCCTGCCGGGACAGGGGACCTACGAGCAGTACTTC	CASSESTLPGQGTYEQYF
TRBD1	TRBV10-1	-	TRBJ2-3	TGCGCCAGCAGCAACGGACAGGGAAGCACAGATACGCAGTATTTT	CASSNGQGSTDTQYF
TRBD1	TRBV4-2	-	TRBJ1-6	TGTGCCAGCAGCCAAGGTTCCGGGACAGACAGTTCACCCCTCCACTTT	CASSQGSGTDSSPLHF
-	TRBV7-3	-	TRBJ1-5	TGTGCCAGCAGCCTCAGACAGAGTAGCAATCAGCCCCAGCATTTT	CASSLRQSSNQPQHF
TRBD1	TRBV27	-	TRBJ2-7	TGTGCCAGCAGTACCAGCGCCGGGACAGGGTTTTCCTACGAGCAGTACTTC	CASSTSAGTGFSYEQYF
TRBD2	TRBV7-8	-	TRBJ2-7	TGTGCCAGCAGCTCAATAACTAGCGGGAGTCAATTCTACGAGCAGTACTTC	CASSSITSGSQFYEQYF
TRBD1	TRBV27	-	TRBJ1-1	TGTGCCAGCAGTCGGACAGGTGGAAACATGAACACTGAAGCTTTCTTT	CASSRTGGNMNTEAFF
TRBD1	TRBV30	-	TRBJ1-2	TGTGCCTGGAGGGGTACAGGGGCCCCCACTAACTATGGCTACACCTTC	CAWRGTGAPTNYGYTF
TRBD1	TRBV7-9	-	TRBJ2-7	TGTGCCAGCAGCTTACCCCGGGACAGGGGTTCCTACGAGCAGTACTTC	CASSLPRDRGSYEQYF
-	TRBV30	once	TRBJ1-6	TGTGCCTGGAGATCCAGGGATAATTCACCCCTCCACTTT	CAWRSRDNSPLHF
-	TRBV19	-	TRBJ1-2	TGTGCCAGTAGTGACGGGATGGATGGCTACACCTTC	CASSDGMDGYTF
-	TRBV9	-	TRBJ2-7	TGTGCCAGCAGCGTAGAGGACAGCTACGAGCAGTACTTC	CASSVEDSYEQYF
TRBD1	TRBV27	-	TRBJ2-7	TGTGCCAGCAGGGACAGGGGGGCTACCTACGAGCAGTACTTC	CASRDRGATYEQYF
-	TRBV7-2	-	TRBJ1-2	TGTGCCAGCAGACAGACATCTAACTATGGCTACACCTTC	CASRQTSNYGYTF
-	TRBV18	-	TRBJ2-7	TGTGCCAGCTCACCACCAGCCGACTTCTACGAGCAGTACTTC	CASSPPADFYEQYF
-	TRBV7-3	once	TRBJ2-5	TGTGCCAGCAGCTTAGGCGGGCACCAAGAGACCCAGTACTTC	CASSLGGHQETQYF
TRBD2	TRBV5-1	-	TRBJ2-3	TGCGCCAGCAGCTTTAGCGGGGGGGCCATGACAGATACGCAGTATTTT	CASSFSGGAMTDTQYF
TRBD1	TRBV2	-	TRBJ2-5	TGTGCCAGCAGTGGGATGGGACAGAAAGAGACCCAGTACTTC	CASSGMGQKETQYF
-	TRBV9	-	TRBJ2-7	TGTGCCAGCAGCCCCCAACCGGGAAGCTCCTACGAGCAGTACTTC	CASSPQPGSSYEQYF
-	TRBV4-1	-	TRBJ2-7	TGCGCCAGCAGCCAAGATAGGAACAGGGACTACGAGCAGTACTTC	CASSQDRNRDYEQYF
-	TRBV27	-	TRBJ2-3	TGTGCCAGCAGTCCCCGGTCTAGCGCAAGCACAGATACGCAGTATTTT	CASSPRSSASTDTQYF
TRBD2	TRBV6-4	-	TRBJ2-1	TGTGCCAGCGCCCCTAGCGGGTCCTACAATGAGCAGTTCTTC	CASAPSGSYNEQFF
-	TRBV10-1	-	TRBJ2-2	TGCGCCAGCAGTGAGGAGGGATGGAACACCGGGGAGCTGTTTTTT	CASSEEGWNTGELFF
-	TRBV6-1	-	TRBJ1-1	TGTGCCAGCAGGCTAAGCCTTGGGAACACTGAAGCTTTCTTT	CASRLSLGNTEAFF
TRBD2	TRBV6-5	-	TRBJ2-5	TGTGCCAGCAGCCCGACTAGCGGAAGGGTAGAGACCCAGTACTTC	CASSPTSGRVETQYF
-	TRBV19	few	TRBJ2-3	TGTGCCAGTAGTAATAGGGGGGGTCCTAGCACAGATACGCAGTATTTT	CASSNRGGPSTDTQYF
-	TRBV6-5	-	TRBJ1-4	TGTGCCAGCAACGATGGGGGGGTATCGGGAAAACTGTTTTTT	CASNDGGVSGKLFF
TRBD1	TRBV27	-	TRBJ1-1	TGTGCCAGCAGTCCGCGGGACAGATACACTGAAGCTTTCTTT	CASSPRDRYTEAFF
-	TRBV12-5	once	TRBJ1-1	TGTGCTAGTGGCTCGGGGGGGACTGAAGCTTTCTTT	CASGSGGTEAFF
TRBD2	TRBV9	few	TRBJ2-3	TGTGCCAGCAGCGTAGGGAGCGGGGGCACAGATACGCAGTATTTT	CASSVGSGGTDTQYF
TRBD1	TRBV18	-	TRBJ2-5	TGTGCCAGCTCTCGCGGACAGGACCAAGAGACCCAGTACTTC	CASSRGQDQETQYF
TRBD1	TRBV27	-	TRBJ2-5	TGTGCCAGCAGTTTATCGAACAGGGGGCGCCAAGAGACCCAGTACTTC	CASSLSNRGRQETQYF
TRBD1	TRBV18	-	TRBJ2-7	TGTGCCAGCTCACCGTCCGGGACAGGGGTTTCCTACGAGCAGTACTTC	CASSPSGTGVSYEQYF
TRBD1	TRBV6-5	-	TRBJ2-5	TGTGCCAGCAGTTTAATGGGACAGCCGGCAGAGACCCAGTACTTC	CASSLMGQPAETQYF
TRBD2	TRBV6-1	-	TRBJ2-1	TGTGCCAGCAATCAACGGGGAGGGCTTCAGGAGCAGTTCTTC	CASNQRGGLQEQFF
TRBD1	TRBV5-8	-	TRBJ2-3	TGTGCCAGCAGCTTGGGACAGGGCGCAGATACGCAGTATTTT	CASSLGQGADTQYF
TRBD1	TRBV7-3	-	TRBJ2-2	TGTGCCAGCAGCTTAACGAGGACAGGATTCACCGGGGAGCTGTTTTTT	CASSLTRTGFTGELFF
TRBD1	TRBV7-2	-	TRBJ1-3	TGTGCCAGCTTCGCATACGACAGGGGAGGAAACACCATATATTTT	CASFAYDRGGNTIYF
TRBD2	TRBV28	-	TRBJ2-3	TGTGCCAGCAGTTTTCGGCAAGCGGGAGCTTTAGATACGCAGTATTTT	CASSFRQAGALDTQYF
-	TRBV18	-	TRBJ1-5	TGTGCCAGCTCACCCCAGGGCGATAGCAATCAGCCCCAGCATTTT	CASSPQGDSNQPQHF
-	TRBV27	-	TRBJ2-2	TGTGCCAGCAGCCCCCGAGGCGGGAACACCGGGGAGCTGTTTTTT	CASSPRGGNTGELFF
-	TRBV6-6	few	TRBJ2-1	TGTGCCAGCAGTTATGAGACAGTTAATGAGCAGTTCTTC	CASSYETVNEQFF
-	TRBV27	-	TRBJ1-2	TGTGCCAGCAGTTTATTTGGGCAGGGTCCTCGTGGCTACACCTTC	CASSLFGQGPRGYTF
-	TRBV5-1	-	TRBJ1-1	TGCGCCAGCAGCCCTCAGGCCTCCAACACTGAAGCTTTCTTT	CASSPQASNTEAFF
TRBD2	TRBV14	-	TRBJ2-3	TGTGCCAGCAGCCCTCGGACTAGCGGGGGGGCGGTAGATACGCAGTATTTT	CASSPRTSGGAVDTQYF
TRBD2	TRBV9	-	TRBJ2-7	TGTGCCAGCAGCGCCAAGGGACTAGCGAGCTACGAGCAGTACTTC	CASSAKGLASYEQYF
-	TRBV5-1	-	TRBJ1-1	TGCGCCAGCAGCGAGATGAACACTGAAGCTTTCTTT	CASSEMNTEAFF
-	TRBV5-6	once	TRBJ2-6	TGTGCCAGCACCTTCGGACAGATAAACGTCCTGACTTTC	CASTFGQINVLTF